The 32 T cell receptor beta chains listed next were all sequenced from one sample in a study of T cells in Graves' hyperthyroidism and ophthalmopathy. Amplification yielded TCR beta CDR3 regions, with RNA transcripts as the source. HTBI primers were the set used in a first-round RT-PCR of the TCR CDR3. In TCRdb, the multiplex PCR reads were re-called with MiXCR into one record per CDR3 protein. The data contain 370,000 or so distinct CDR3 sequences, around 25% of them singletons. Sequencing input: blood. The receptor source for this set is a man aged 50 to 60 with Graves' hyperthyroidism.

The chain employs TRBV20-1 and TRBJ2-1; 9 nucleotides agree with TRBD1. Germline trimming cut 4 bases from V and 4 bases from J; bases unmatched to any gene: 5. Germline loops: CDR1 DFQATT, CDR2 SNEGSKA (reference sequence). The CDR3 extends over 14 amino acids. The CDR3 loop reads CSATGTGLYNEQFF. The CDR3 DNA reads TGCAGTGCTACCGGGACAGGGCTGTACAATGAGCAGTTCTTC.

This clonotype was recorded a few times. This sequence joins TRBV30 and TRBJ2-7, with 8 bases that match TRBD1. Per the germline V gene, CDR1 is GTSNPN and CDR2 is SVGIG (reference sequence). This CDR3 is built from 16 residues. Germline trimming cut 1 base from V and 2 bases from J; bases unmatched to any gene: 10. This chain's CDR3 is CAWSGTGWGGTYEQYF. CDR3 coding DNA: TGTGCCTGGAGTGGGACAGGGTGGGGTGGCACCTACGAGCAGTACTTC.

This clonotype was detected a few times. The chain joins TRBV20-1 to TRBJ2-5, with TRBD2 matching over 9 bases. This CDR3 is built from 15 residues. Germline V lookup: CDR1 DFQATT, CDR2 SNEGSKA (reference sequence). The trim removed 4 bases at V and 1 base at J, leaving 7 bases unmatched. The CDR3 sequence is CSATIPTSGQETQYF. CDR3 DNA: TGCAGTGCTACCATTCCGACTAGCGGCCAAGAGACCCAGTACTTC.

This clonotype was counted only a few times. The chain is built from TRBV6-2 or TRBV6-3 and TRBJ1-1; TRBD1 matches at 9 bases. The length of the CDR3 is 15 residues. Germline V lookup: CDR1 MNHEY, CDR2 SVGEGT. Trimming removed 0 bases from V and 5 bases from J; junction bases left unmatched: 4. The CDR3 region has the DNA TGTGCCAGCAGTTACTCAGCGACAGGGGGAACTGAAGCTTTCTTT. Its translation: CASSYSATGGTEAFF.

The chain is built from TRBV5-1 and TRBJ2-7; D is perhaps TRBD1 (6 bases). Between the trimmed V and J ends, which lost 0 bases and 3 bases, there was a span of 10 bases. Germline V gene data show CDR1 as SGHRS and CDR2 as YFSETQ. This CDR3 is built from 14 residues. The CDR3 DNA sequence: TGCGCCAGCAGCTTGGCCTCGGACAGCTACGAGCAGTACTTC. This translates into CASSLASDSYEQYF.

This clonotype appeared a single time. The rearrangement links TRBV2 to TRBJ2-3; D is unclear. Trimming cost V 3 bases and J 4 bases, with 14 bases left between them. The CDR3 consists of 15 residues. Germline assignment: CDR1 SNHLY and CDR2 FYNNEI. The DNA for the CDR3 is TGTGCCAGCAGTGACGGTGCCCGAGGACCAGATACGCAGTATTTT. The encoded protein is CASSDGARGPDTQYF.

With regard to this clonotype: A much larger clone is a single base away; this may be a read error. The chain joins TRBV28 to TRBJ2-7, with TRBD1 as a possible D gene (6 bases). From germline, CDR1 is MDHEN and CDR2 SYDVKM. The CDR3 has 14 residues. CDR3: CASSLGVRGYEQCF. In DNA, the CDR3 is TGTGCCAGCAGTTTAGGGGTCAGGGGCTACGAGCAGTGCTTC.

There are many counts of this clonotype. The chain uses TRBV11-2 and TRBJ1-2; a possible D gene is TRBD1 (5 bases). In germline, CDR1 is SGHAT, CDR2 FQNNGV. V dropped 1 base and J dropped 6 bases, with 12 bases sitting between them. This CDR3 region has 14 residues. The CDR3 protein is CASSLVDRAHGYTF. The CDR3, as DNA: TGTGCCAGCAGCTTAGTAGACAGAGCTCATGGCTACACCTTC.

The chain links TRBV3-1 to TRBJ1-1; 7 nucleotides line up with TRBD1. The CDR3 length is 16 residues. V was clipped by 3 bases and J by 1 base; unmatched bases: 8. The germline CDR1 and CDR2 sequences are LGHDT and YNNKEL (reference sequence). CDR3 region: CASSHRQGRGNTEAFF. The CDR3 region has the DNA TGTGCCAGCAGCCACAGACAGGGACGGGGGAACACTGAAGCTTTCTTT.

This clonotype appeared a few times. V is TRBV5-1 and J is TRBJ2-7; tentatively, D is TRBD1 (6 bases). This CDR3 has 14 residues. Trimming removed 3 bases at V and 0 bases at J, with 10 bases between. The V gene's germline CDR1 is SGHRS and CDR2 YFSETQ. CDR3 sequence (DNA): TGCGCCAGCAGCTCACAGGGTTACTCCTACGAGCAGTACTTC. Translated: CASSSQGYSYEQYF.

This clonotype has a count of ten or more. The V gene is TRBV7-9, the J gene TRBJ2-7; 9 bases fit TRBD2. This CDR3 region has 15 residues. J gave up 9 bases and V 5 bases, and 14 bases lay outside the gene matches. In germline, CDR1 is SEHNR, CDR2 FQNEAQ (reference sequence). CDR3 region: CASSHGAGGLRRQYF. In nucleotides, the CDR3 is TGTGCCAGCAGCCACGGAGCGGGAGGCCTACGACGGCAGTACTTC.

At least ten counts were recorded for this clonotype. The chain uses TRBV10-3 and TRBJ2-7; TRBD1 aligns across 9 bases. Unmatched junction bases numbered 8, after V lost 6 bases and J lost 5 bases. The CDR3 runs to 14 residues. From germline, CDR1 is ENHRY and CDR2 SYGVKD. The CDR3 spells CAIRTGTGPNEQYF. The CDR3 DNA sequence: TGTGCCATCAGGACCGGGACAGGGCCCAACGAGCAGTACTTC.

The chain joins TRBV10-3 to TRBJ2-7; D remains unclear. The CDR3 sequence is 13 residues long. Germline V gene sequence: CDR1 ENHRY, CDR2 SYGVKD. Trimming removed 7 bases from V and 0 bases from J, with 10 bases in between. The CDR3 sequence is CAIKLRDSYEQYF. The CDR3 region has the DNA TGTGCCATCAAGCTAAGGGACTCCTACGAGCAGTACTTC.

V usage is TRBV19 and J usage is TRBJ1-2; D is undetermined. Germline V gene lookup returns CDR1 LNHDA and CDR2 SQIVND (reference sequence). V lost 11 bases, J lost 4 bases, and 14 bases lay in between. The CDR3 contains 12 residues. This CDR3 is CAGWFRSYGYTF. The CDR3 DNA reads TGTGCCGGCTGGTTTCGGAGCTATGGCTACACCTTC.

This clonotype came up many times. This chain joins TRBV12-3 or TRBV12-4 and TRBJ1-2; unclear D gene. V dropped 4 bases and J dropped 7 bases, with 10 bases sitting between them. The CDR3 consists of 12 residues. The CDR3 loop is CASSSSSLGYTF. In DNA form, the CDR3 reads TGTGCCAGCAGTTCTTCCTCCCTTGGCTACACCTTC.

The chain combines TRBV12-5 with TRBJ1-1, with D uncertain. The CDR3 runs 11 residues. Trimming took off 3 bases at V and 5 bases at J, with 4 bases between the two ends. Germline V gene lookup returns CDR1 LGHNT and CDR2 FRNRAP. CDR3 in amino acids: CASGLFTEAFF. CDR3 sequence (DNA): TGTGCTAGTGGTTTATTTACTGAAGCTTTCTTT.

In its sample, this clonotype was seen a few times. CDR3 bases: TGTGCCAGTAGTACCTCACTCGGTTCGGGCACTGAAGCTTTCTTT. Protein sequence: CASSTSLGSGTEAFF. This chain connects TRBV19 to TRBJ1-1, with D unresolved. V was pared by 4 bases and J by 4 bases, with 16 bases between. CDR1 and CDR2 from the germline V gene are LNHDA and SQIVND (reference sequence). This CDR3 has 15 amino acids.

This clonotype was observed at least ten times. V usage is TRBV2 and J usage is TRBJ2-7; TRBD2 agrees at 10 bases. The CDR3 runs to 14 residues. CDR1 and CDR2 (germline): SNHLY, FYNNEI. V dropped 3 bases and J dropped 7; count of bases not matched to a gene: 6. The CDR3 is CASSDIGLAVEQYF. The CDR3 coding sequence is TGTGCCAGCAGTGACATAGGACTAGCGGTTGAGCAGTACTTC.

V gene TRBV13 combines with J gene TRBJ2-7; tentatively, D is TRBD2 (6 bases). Germline CDR1 is PRHDT and CDR2 is FYEKMQ (reference sequence). Trimming stripped 0 bases from V and 0 bases from J, with 15 bases between. The CDR3 spans 17 residues. The CDR3 here is CASSLGRGARSSYEQYF. In nucleotides, the CDR3 is TGTGCCAGCAGCTTAGGCCGCGGGGCTAGGAGCTCCTACGAGCAGTACTTC. The variable domain in full, with the rest retrieved from reference TRBV13 and TRBJ2-7, is AAGVIQSPRHLIKEKRETATLKCYPIPRHDTVYWYQQGPGQDPQFLISFYEKMQSDKGSIPDRFSAQQFSDYHSELNMSSLELGDSALYFCASSLGRGARSSYEQYFGPGTRLTVT.

This clonotype has a count of ten or more. The chain is built from TRBV10-2 and TRBJ1-1; D gene unclear. The CDR3 consists of 13 residues. The ends were cut back, 2 bases at V and 5 bases at J, with 9 bases in the middle. From germline, CDR1 is WSHSY and CDR2 SAAADI. The CDR3 DNA reads as TGCGCCAGCAGTGAGAGGGTGGGTACTGAAGCTTTCTTT. Amino acid sequence: CASSERVGTEAFF.

This clonotype was counted a few times. The rearrangement links TRBV6-1 to TRBJ2-7; D remains ambiguous. The V and J ends lost 3 bases and 5 bases respectively, with 14 bases between them. Germline V lookup: CDR1 MNHNS, CDR2 SASEGT. CDR3 length: 14 amino acids. CDR3 in DNA: TGTGCCAGCAGTGACCAACGCGCCCCCAACGAGCAGTACTTC. This sequence encodes CASSDQRAPNEQYF.

This clonotype occurred a few times. The chain has TRBV2 and TRBJ2-7; 10 nucleotides line up with TRBD2. Trimming removed 2 bases from V and 2 bases from J; junction bases left unmatched: 9. This CDR3 region has 17 residues. Per the germline V gene, CDR1 is SNHLY and CDR2 is FYNNEI. DNA of the CDR3: TGTGCCAGCAGTGAATGGGCTAGCGGGAGTTCTGCCTACGAGCAGTACTTC. It codes for CASSEWASGSSAYEQYF.

This clonotype was observed at least ten times. The V call is TRBV7-2, the J call TRBJ2-2; D not resolved. Germline V gene data show CDR1 as SGHTA and CDR2 as FQGNSA. Trimming took off 6 bases at V and 5 bases at J, with 10 bases between the two ends. The CDR3 has 13 amino acids. The CDR3 sequence: CASSFVWTGELFF. The CDR3 coding sequence is TGTGCCAGCAGTTTTGTCTGGACCGGGGAGCTGTTTTTT.

The table lists this clonotype with many counts. This chain links TRBV12-3 or TRBV12-4 with TRBJ1-5; tentatively, D is TRBD1 (5 bases). This CDR3 has 15 amino acids. V gave up 2 bases and J gave up 1 base, with 9 bases separating them. CDR3 sequence: CASSLRGVSNQPQHF. In DNA form, the CDR3 reads TGTGCCAGCAGTTTAAGAGGGGTAAGCAATCAGCCCCAGCATTTT.

This clonotype has just a few counts. The rearrangement joins TRBV7-6 to TRBJ2-1; no definite D call. The ends were cut back, 4 bases at V and 5 bases at J, with 15 bases in the middle. This CDR3 is 15 amino acids long. Germline assignment: CDR1 SGHVS and CDR2 FNYEAQ. The DNA for the CDR3 is TGTGCCAGCAGCTCCCCTTCTACAGACAACAATGAGCAGTTCTTC. Its translation is CASSSPSTDNNEQFF.

This clonotype has at least ten counts. The rearrangement uses TRBV20-1 and TRBJ2-3, with a tentative D call TRBD1 (7 bases). Between the trimmed V and J ends, which lost 6 bases and 3 bases, there was a span of 16 bases. CDR3 length: 14 amino acids. Germline V gives CDR1 DFQATT, CDR2 SNEGSKA (reference sequence). The CDR3 bases are TGCAGTGCCCCGGAGGCAGGGGGGACAGATACGCAGTATTTT. Translating it yields CSAPEAGGTDTQYF.

This clonotype has a count of ten or more. This rearrangement joins TRBV3-1 to TRBJ2-1; no clear D gene. Looked up from germline, CDR1 is LGHDT and CDR2 is YNNKEL (reference sequence). V lost 0 bases and J 8 bases, leaving 8 bases between the germline ends. The CDR3 sequence is 13 residues long. CDR3 in amino acids: CASSQDYEHEQFF. CDR3 DNA: TGTGCCAGCAGCCAAGATTACGAGCATGAGCAGTTCTTC.

V and J are TRBV5-1 and TRBJ1-1; a possible D gene is TRBD1 (5 bases). Germline CDR1 and CDR2: SGHRS and YFSETQ. The germline V and J ends were trimmed by 2 bases and 3 bases, with 11 bases remaining between them. This CDR3 has 14 residues. CDR3: CASSFGTVDTEAFF. The DNA for the CDR3 is TGCGCCAGCAGCTTCGGGACCGTAGACACTGAAGCTTTCTTT.

In this sample, this clonotype turned up many times. The chain combines TRBV10-3 with TRBJ2-3, with 11 bases identical to TRBD2. The ends lost 10 bases at V and 3 bases at J; junction bases unmatched: 9. The CDR3 loop spans 15 amino acids. The germline gives CDR1 ENHRY, CDR2 SYGVKD. CDR3 amino acids: CATRLTSGMTDTQYF. The CDR3 coding sequence is TGTGCCACTCGCTTGACTAGCGGGATGACAGATACGCAGTATTTT.

The gene calls are TRBV29-1 and TRBJ2-1; D may be TRBD2 (6 bases). The CDR3 is 16 amino acids. V was clipped by 3 bases and J by 5 bases, with 20 bases between them. Germline V lookup: CDR1 SQVTM, CDR2 ANQGSEA. The CDR3 DNA follows: TGCAGCGTTGAGGCTCGGAAGCGGGTTAGCGACAATGAGCAGTTCTTC. As protein: CSVEARKRVSDNEQFF.

This clonotype was observed a handful of times. The chain couples TRBV27 to TRBJ2-1; D is undetermined. Germline V gives CDR1 MNHEY, CDR2 SMNVEV (reference sequence). There are 13 residues in the CDR3. V shed 0 bases and J shed 8 bases, with 8 bases lying between them. The CDR3 DNA reads TGTGCCAGCAGTTTATCGGAAAGGTATGAGCAGTTCTTC. Residues: CASSLSERYEQFF.

This clonotype showed up many times. V and J are TRBV2 and TRBJ2-1; TRBD1 matches at 9 bases. The CDR3 runs 14 residues. V lost 5 bases to trimming and J lost 9 bases; unmatched junction nucleotides: 8. CDR1 SNHLY and CDR2 FYNNEI come from the germline V gene. This CDR3 is CASSLTGGPTEQFF. The CDR3 nucleotides read TGTGCCAGCAGTCTAACAGGGGGCCCTACTGAGCAGTTCTTC.